Below, 18 T cell receptor beta chains from the same sample are listed, as sequenced in a study of blood T cell repertoires in COVID-19. The method was immunoSEQ multiplex PCR; TCRdb's version includes in-frame clones alone and lacks a portion of them. The sample consists of over 300,000 clones, 90% of them appearing once. The sequencing sample was made of peripheral blood. The receptors stem from a man in his late teens or twenties with active or convalescent COVID-19.

The V and J genes are TRBV27 and TRBJ2-7; TRBD2 aligns across 7 bases. Germline loops: CDR1 MNHEY, CDR2 SMNVEV (reference sequence). The junction had 17 bases not matched to a gene; V was cut back by 6 bases and J by 9 bases. This CDR3 is 15 amino acids long. Here the CDR3 reads CASRSGLLSLEWQYF. The DNA for the CDR3 is TGTGCCAGCAGGTCGGGACTACTAAGTCTGGAATGGCAGTACTTC.

The V gene is TRBV4-3, the J gene TRBJ2-3; 11 bases align to TRBD2. This CDR3 is built from 16 residues. Germline V CDR1 and CDR2: LGHNA, YSLEER. Germline trimming cut 1 base from V and 4 bases from J; bases unmatched to any gene: 4. The CDR3, as DNA: TGCGCCAGCAGCCAAGTACTAGCGGGGGCTGCAGATACGCAGTATTTT. Protein sequence: CASSQVLAGAADTQYF.

For this clone: One end of the junction fails to match germline, which may point to a read error. The chain is built from TRBV3-1 (or the pseudogene TRBV3-2) and TRBJ2-6, with 10 bases that match TRBD1. This CDR3 spans 20 amino acids. Germline V gives CDR1 LGHDT, CDR2 YNNKEL (reference sequence). CDR3 sequence (DNA): TGTGCCAGCAGCCGATTGGGGGCGGGACAGGGGTATGCTGGGGCCAACGTGCTGACTTTC. Translating it yields CASSRLGAGQGYAGANVLTF.

The chain joins TRBV2 to TRBJ1-4; 8 nucleotides align to TRBD1. The CDR3 sequence is 15 residues long. CDR1 is SNHLY, CDR2 FYNNEI, per germline. J lost 3 bases, V lost 6 bases, and 6 bases had no gene match. In DNA form, the CDR3 reads TGTGCCAGCAGAGAGACAGGGGCCCCTAATGAAAAACTGTTTTTT. As protein: CASRETGAPNEKLFF. The full variable domain, with the rest looked up from reference TRBV2 and TRBJ1-4, is EPEVTQTPSHQVTQMGQEVILRCVPISNHLYFYWYRQILGQKVEFLVSFYNNEISEKSEIFDDQFSVERPDGSNFTLKIRSTKLEDSAMYFCASRETGAPNEKLFFGSGTQLSVL.

The chain links TRBV28 to TRBJ2-7; TRBD1 might be the D (6 bases). V lost 4 bases, J lost 5 bases, and 9 bases lay in between. The germline V gene encodes CDR1 MDHEN and CDR2 SYDVKM. This CDR3 comprises 12 residues. CDR3 loop: CASSYRVNEQYF. In DNA form, the CDR3 reads TGTGCCAGCAGTTACAGGGTCAACGAGCAGTACTTC.

The chain is built from TRBV24-1 and TRBJ2-7; 9 nucleotides agree with TRBD1. The CDR3 has 14 residues. Germline CDR1 and CDR2: KGHDR and SFDVKD. The V gene end was trimmed by 4 bases and the J gene end by 6 bases; junction bases not matched to a gene: 6. This chain's CDR3 is CATSEYRGHGEQYF. CDR3 in DNA: TGTGCCACCAGTGAGTACAGGGGGCATGGCGAGCAGTACTTC.

Concerning this clone itself: One junction end disagrees with the germline gene, perhaps due to a read error. The chain couples TRBV6-5 to TRBJ1-2; 7 nucleotides align to TRBD1. From germline, CDR1 is MNHEY and CDR2 SVGAGI. The CDR3 runs to 13 residues. This CDR3 is CASSNSQGYGYTF. CDR3 nucleotides: TGTGCCAGCAGTAACTCACAGGGGTATGGCTACACCTTC.

This chain connects TRBV6-2 or TRBV6-3 to TRBJ1-3; 10 bases match TRBD1. The V and J ends lost 5 bases and 4 bases, in that order; junction bases with no gene match: 8. This CDR3 region has 16 residues. Germline CDR1 MNHEY, CDR2 SVGEGT. CDR3 sequence reads: CASSAQTGGSGNTIYF. CDR3 coding DNA: TGTGCCAGCAGTGCCCAGACAGGGGGCAGCGGAAACACCATATATTTT.

The rearrangement links TRBV6-5 to TRBJ1-1; TRBD1 aligns across 7 bases. Looked up from germline, CDR1 is MNHEY and CDR2 is SVGAGI. The CDR3 contains 14 residues. The junction had 6 bases not matched to a gene; V was cut back by 6 bases and J by 2 bases. CDR3 in DNA: TGTGCCAGCAGAGACAGGGTGGGAAACACTGAAGCTTTCTTT. This translates into CASRDRVGNTEAFF.

The chain is built from TRBV6-2 or TRBV6-3 and TRBJ2-7, with 8 bases aligning to TRBD1. The CDR3 has 14 residues. Per the germline V gene, CDR1 is MNHEY and CDR2 is SVGEGT. V lost 2 bases and J lost 7; bases outside the gene matches: 7. CDR3 nucleotide sequence: TGTGCCAGCAGTTACGGGACAGGTCTTGGAGAGCAGTACTTC. As protein: CASSYGTGLGEQYF.

The chain joins TRBV7-9 to TRBJ1-5; 10 bases line up with TRBD1. Germline V gene sequence: CDR1 SEHNR, CDR2 FQNEAQ (reference sequence). This CDR3 is built from 18 residues. V was clipped by 1 base and J by 5 bases; unmatched bases: 11. The CDR3 DNA follows: TGTGCCAGCAGCTTAGAGGGCCCGACAGGGGGCGCGGATCAGCCCCAGCATTTT. Protein sequence: CASSLEGPTGGADQPQHF. Full variable domain (missing parts from reference TRBV7-9 and TRBJ1-5): DTGVSQNPRHKITKRGQNVTFRCDPISEHNRLYWYRQTLGQGPEFLTYFQNEAQLEKSRLLSDRFSAERPKGSFSTLEIQRTEQGDSAMYLCASSLEGPTGGADQPQHFGDGTRLSIL.

The chain couples TRBV28 to TRBJ2-7, with D hard to call. The CDR3 covers 13 residues. Trimming took 8 bases from V and 2 from J, leaving 13 bases between them. Per germline, CDR1 MDHEN and CDR2 SYDVKM. This chain's CDR3 is CASSRRRPYEQYF. Here the CDR3 DNA reads TGTGCCAGCTCACGTCGGCGGCCCTACGAGCAGTACTTC.

J is TRBJ2-7 and V is TRBV14, with D maybe TRBD1 (5 bases). Looked up from germline, CDR1 is SGHDN and CDR2 is FVKESK. V lost 1 base to trimming and J lost 1 base, with 8 bases between them. The CDR3 runs 14 residues. CDR3 sequence (DNA): TGTGCCAGCAGCCAAGCCCCAGGGTCCTACGAGCAGTACTTC. It is translated as CASSQAPGSYEQYF.

The V and J genes are TRBV28 and TRBJ1-2; TRBD1 is a possible D gene (6 bases). Trimming stripped 5 bases from V and 4 bases from J, with 11 bases between. The germline V gene encodes CDR1 MDHEN and CDR2 SYDVKM. The length of the CDR3 is 13 residues. CDR3 protein: CASSRGASYGYTF. The DNA for the CDR3 is TGTGCCAGCAGTCGGGGGGCGAGCTATGGCTACACCTTC.

A few counts support this clone. V gene TRBV7-3 combines with J gene TRBJ1-5; a possible D gene is TRBD1 (5 bases). Germline V gives CDR1 SGHTA, CDR2 FQGTGA. The CDR3 loop spans 14 amino acids. Trimming removed 5 bases at V and 6 bases at J, with 14 bases between. CDR3 amino acids: CASSQVGGSQPQHF. The CDR3 bases are TGTGCCAGCAGCCAAGTGGGGGGGAGTCAGCCCCAGCATTTT.

The chain combines TRBV4-3 with TRBJ2-7, with 12 positions matching TRBD2. Germline lookup yields CDR1 LGHNA and CDR2 YSLEER. The CDR3 sequence is 19 residues long. Trimming at V came to 0 bases and at J to 4 bases, leaving 13 bases not matched to a gene. DNA for the CDR3: TGCGCCAGCAGCCAAGATATCGCTAGCGGGAGGGCCTATGTGTACGAGCAGTACTTC. This encodes CASSQDIASGRAYVYEQYF.

The rearrangement uses TRBV19 and TRBJ1-5, with D maybe TRBD1 (5 bases). CDR1 and CDR2 (germline): LNHDA, SQIVND (reference sequence). The CDR3 has 15 residues. V was pared by 4 bases and J by 7 bases, with 17 bases between. The CDR3: CASSTLGLRGQPQHF. CDR3 DNA sequence: TGTGCCAGTAGTACCCTGGGACTGCGCGGCCAGCCCCAGCATTTT.

The V and J genes are TRBV6-1 and TRBJ2-7; D unclear. Germline lookup yields CDR1 MNHNS and CDR2 SASEGT. Trimming left V 2 bases short and J 3 bases short, with 14 bases between. The CDR3 is 15 amino acids. DNA for the CDR3: TGTGCCAGCAGTGAAAGCGTGGATCCGTTCTACGAGCAGTACTTC. It specifies CASSESVDPFYEQYF.